This T cell receptor (beta chain) was sequenced in a study of neoadjuvant anti-PD-1 for oral cavity cancer. Only in-frame clones appear in the TCRdb table, and some are missing; sequencing was by immunoSEQ multiplex PCR. This repertoire shows roughly 14,000 clones, around 75% found once; its top ten account for 2.2%. From germline, CDR1 is GTSNPN and CDR2 SVGIG (reference sequence). The CDR3 extends over 16 amino acids. Trimming stripped 0 bases from V and 8 bases from J, with 17 bases between. Time point: after neoadjuvant nivolumab, at surgical resection. Analysis of PBMCs was direct, with no culture step.

This TCR was recovered from a person aged 40 to 85 with oral cavity squamous cell carcinoma. The rearrangement uses TRBV30 and TRBJ1-6; D is unclear. The sequencing used PBMCs, collected after nivolumab (anti-PD-1) treatment. This CDR3 reads CAWSVMVWAGYSPLHF. In DNA, the CDR3 is TGTGCCTGGAGTGTAATGGTATGGGCAGGATATTCACCCCTCCACTTT.